This TCR beta chain came from a study of blood T cell repertoires in COVID-19. The age range of participants was about 18 to 100 years, with residence in about 25 US areas. Clinical histories supplied by participants themselves formed the basis of cohort assignment. Measured with immunoSEQ multiplex PCR; TCRdb has only the in-frame clones, and not every one. Found here are hundreds of thousands of clones, around 90% of them singletons; the top ten hold around 4.8%. Germline V gene data show CDR1 as LNHDA and CDR2 as SQIVND (reference sequence). The CDR3 loop spans 12 amino acids. V was clipped by 9 bases and J by 4 bases, with 12 bases between them.

Sequenced input: PBMCs or T cells enriched from blood (not recorded which). This TCR came from a man between 60 and 75 years old who had recovered from COVID-19. The V and J genes are TRBV19 and TRBJ1-1, with a possible D match to TRBD1 (6 bases). The CDR3 sequence is CASQTGFTEAFF. Written as DNA, the CDR3 is TGTGCCAGCCAAACAGGGTTCACTGAAGCTTTCTTT.